This T cell receptor beta chain was found in a study of T cells in tuberculosis. Across the whole study: A South African cohort included IGRA-negative adolescents, latently infected IGRA-positive adolescents and adults with active tuberculosis. Within 7 days of starting treatment, or before, PBMC were stored.

Some clones are missing from TCRdb's copy, which holds only in-frame ones; the method was immunoSEQ multiplex PCR. The sample yields approximately 46,000 clones, around 96% seen once. Time point reported: new active TB diagnosis, blood taken before or within 7 days of starting treatment. Germline lookup yields CDR1 LGHNA and CDR2 YSLEER. The germline V and J ends were trimmed by 0 bases and 4 bases, with 4 bases remaining between them. This CDR3 has 13 amino acids. Study-level results: The TCR-beta difference was not significant; alpha differences partly reflected length. GMM-specific TCRs were nearer to active tuberculosis alpha repertoires, suggesting expansion.

Notes on this clone: Its antigen is still unknown.

The sequence was obtained from an adult with tuberculosis. The V and J genes are TRBV4-3 and TRBJ1-3, with D unclear. This sample comprised PBMCs, obtained at tuberculosis diagnosis. The CDR3 DNA follows: TGCGCCAGCAGCCAAGATCAGGGAAACACCATATATTTT. Translation gives CASSQDQGNTIYF.